This T cell receptor beta chain was retrieved from a study of T cell clonotyping in hematopoietic cell transplantation (dated by TCRdb to about 2021). With regard to the full study: In the study, over a hundred blood samples were gathered from 30 to 40 consecutive transplant recipients and their related donors. Recruitment of patients was conducted between late 2015 and 2017, and follow-up was continued until September 2020 or death. General findings and caveats noted by the study authors: Overlap with donor repertoires was found for only a small fraction of recipient repertoires, with over 97% found to appear de novo at the given depth. Recipient TCR diversity fell after transplant, with pathologically expanded clonotypes rising progressively from day 30 to day 180. Broader posttransplant TCR repertoire diversity was predicted by donor and pretransplant recipient Inverse Simpson Index values. The sample size was limited and the cells went unsorted, which meant the CD4 and CD8 repertoire contributions could not be told apart.

The time point label of this sample denotes: 100 days after allo-HCT. Blood from recipients was drawn about 28 days before transplant and again at days 30, 100 and 180 after transplant. Nuclei Lysis Solution was used to extract genomic DNA from fresh or cryopreserved unfractionated peripheral blood mononuclear cells. In regard to this clone: Its recognized antigen is unknown. Within one base of it there is no much larger clone, and no base qualities were kept.

TCR beta CDR3 regions were amplified from genomic DNA with the immunoSEQ assay, a bias-controlled multiplex PCR using V- and J-specific primers. A second PCR step added a proprietary barcode and Illumina adapter sequences to the CDR3 amplicons. CDR3 libraries were sequenced on an Illumina MiSeq instrument. Under the source paper's analysis protocol: Export and quality control were performed with immunoSEQ Analyzer 3.0, and downstream analyses were performed with R Bioconductor and Immunarch. Only productive rearrangements in the normalized downsampled data set went into calculating the repertoire metrics. Pathologically expanded clonotypes were defined as those larger than 5 templates in the normalized cohort. The Inverse Simpson Index served as the measure of repertoire diversity. To capture all clonotypes, CMV-specificity analyses were performed on the non-normalized data set. TCRdb took this table from immuneACCESS and kept in-frame rearrangements with V and J called. Such tables lack part of the clones; where checked against another copy, unresolved V genes explain under half of the gap, and the rest is unexplained. That table gives V, J and clone size, and the DNA gave D and trimming. This sample has 15,000 to 20,000 clones in its table, and approximately 87% of those were observed once. The ten largest clones represent more than 3.5% of the sample.

V is clipped by 0 bases and J by 2 bases, and the sequence between their germline boundaries is 5 bases long. From the germline V gene, CDR1 is SGHDT and CDR2 is YYEEEE. Including the terminal cysteine and phenylalanine, the CDR3 comprises 13 residues. The kept DNA is CDR3 alone, 39 bases in frame from the first base. Specimen: PBMCs, collected 100 days after allogeneic stem cell transplant. The chain is made from TRBV5-6 and TRBJ1-2; no D gene call is confident. This sequence was found in a male patient aged 60 to 75 who had an allogeneic stem cell transplant from a related donor, so the T cells may come from the graft donor. Some clones in this sample may be carry-over from other donors' samples. The CDR3 amino acid sequence is: CASSLEPNYGYTF. The nucleotide sequence is TGTGCCAGCAGCTTGGAGCCGAACTATGGCTACACCTTC.